This T cell receptor (beta chain) was documented in a study of sequential checkpoint blockade in melanoma. Whole-study context: Each arm's sequence ended with maintenance nivolumab.

Treatment: randomized to nivolumab then ipilimumab (arm A) or the reverse (arm B). Live CD3+CD8+ CD19− CD56− cells were sorted from PBMCs. There are 14 residues in the CDR3. With 0 bases clipped from V and 15 bases from J, the junction kept 9 bases outside the gene matches. Germline V gene lookup returns CDR1 MDHEN and CDR2 SYDVKM. The method was immunoSEQ multiplex PCR; TCRdb's version includes in-frame clones alone and lacks a portion of them. The sample contains about 15,000 clones, 65% to 80% of which appear only once. This sequence joins TRBV28 and TRBJ2-1; TRBD2 agrees at 9 bases. Sample: CD8+ T cells sorted from blood (inferred from file names), taken from a patient given nivolumab and ipilimumab in sequence. The receptor was isolated from a human donor with melanoma. CDR3 region: CASSLWREGIHPFF. CDR3 DNA sequence: TGTGCCAGCAGTTTATGGCGGGAGGGTATCCATCCGTTCTTC.